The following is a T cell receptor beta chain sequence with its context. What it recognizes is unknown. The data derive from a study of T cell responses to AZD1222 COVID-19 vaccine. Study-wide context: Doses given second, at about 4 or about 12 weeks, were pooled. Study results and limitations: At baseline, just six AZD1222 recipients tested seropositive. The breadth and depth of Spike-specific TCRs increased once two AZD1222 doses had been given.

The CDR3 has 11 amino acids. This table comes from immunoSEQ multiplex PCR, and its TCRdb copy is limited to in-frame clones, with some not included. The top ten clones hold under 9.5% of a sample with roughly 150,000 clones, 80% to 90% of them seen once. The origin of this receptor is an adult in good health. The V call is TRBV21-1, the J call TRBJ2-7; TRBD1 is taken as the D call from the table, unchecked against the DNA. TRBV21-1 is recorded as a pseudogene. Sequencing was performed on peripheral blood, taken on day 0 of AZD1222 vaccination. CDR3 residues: CASSSPGTAPF. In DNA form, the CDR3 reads TGTGCCAGCAGCAGCCCCGGGACAGCACCTTTC.